One sample yielded the 22 T cell receptor beta chains listed below, sequenced in a study of shared clonotypes between healthy human individuals. TCRdb keeps only in-frame clones here, not all; method: immunoSEQ multiplex PCR. Altogether fewer than 600,000 clones are present, roughly three quarters being singletons, with the ten largest covering 12%. Sequenced: PBMCs. These TCRs come from a woman in her 40s in good health. Some clones in this sample may be carry-over from other donors' samples.

In nucleotides, the CDR3 is TGCAGCGTTGCCCTAGCGGGAGTCCTGGAGACCCAGTACTTC. It specifies CSVALAGVLETQYF. This chain joins TRBV29-1 and TRBJ2-5, with 10 bases matching TRBD2. After removal of 4 bases from V and 5 bases from J, the junction contained 7 bases not matched to a gene. The V gene's germline CDR1 is SQVTM and CDR2 ANQGSEA. The CDR3 runs 14 residues.

The rearrangement uses TRBV5-4 and TRBJ1-1; D is unresolved. CDR1 SGHNT and CDR2 YYREEE come from the germline V gene (reference sequence). V lost 0 bases to trimming and J lost 3 bases, with 12 bases between them. This CDR3 is 15 amino acids long. The chain's CDR3 is CASSLVSTADTEAFF. The CDR3 DNA follows: TGTGCCAGCAGCTTGGTTTCTACCGCGGACACTGAAGCTTTCTTT.

V and J are TRBV7-2 and TRBJ2-3, with 10 nucleotides matching TRBD1. CDR3 length equals 15 residues. J gave up 5 bases and V 4 bases, and 6 bases lay outside the gene matches. Looked up from germline, CDR1 is SGHTA and CDR2 is FQGNSA. The chain's CDR3 is CASSSRGTGVDTQYF. As DNA, the CDR3 is TGTGCCAGCAGCTCCCGCGGGACAGGGGTAGATACGCAGTATTTT.

A single count supports this clone. The likely explanation is a read error, given a far larger clone one base away. This rearrangement joins TRBV30 to TRBJ1-2; D unclear. The length of the CDR3 is 11 residues. Per germline, CDR1 GTSNPN and CDR2 SVGIG (reference sequence). Trimming took 4 bases from V and 4 from J, leaving 7 bases between them. The CDR3 DNA follows: TGTGCCTGGACGGAGTTCTATGGCTACACCTTC. This codes for CAWTEFYGYTF.

The J gene is TRBJ2-7, the V gene TRBV28; perhaps TRBD1 as D (5 bases). Per the germline V gene, CDR1 is MDHEN and CDR2 is SYDVKM. CDR3 size: 12 residues. The V end was cut by 8 bases, the J end by 2 bases, with 10 bases between. The DNA of the CDR3 is TGTGCCAGCTCGACAGCCACCTACGAGCAGTACTTC. Encoded protein: CASSTATYEQYF.

V usage is TRBV28 and J usage is TRBJ2-2, with a weak D call TRBD1 (6 bases). Germline lookup yields CDR1 MDHEN and CDR2 SYDVKM. Trimming took off 6 bases at V and 3 bases at J, with 11 bases between the two ends. The CDR3 has 14 amino acids. CDR3 in amino acids: CASRTQGYTGELFF. The CDR3 DNA sequence: TGTGCCAGCAGAACACAGGGATACACCGGGGAGCTGTTTTTT. Variable domain in full (rest from reference TRBV28 and TRBJ2-2): DVKVTQSSRYLVKRTGEKVFLECVQDMDHENMFWYRQDPGLGLRLIYFSYDVKMKEKGDIPEGYSVSREKKERFSLILESASTNQTSMYLCASRTQGYTGELFFGEGSRLTVL.

With regard to this clone: A far bigger clonotype differs at one base, so this is likely a read error. Other nucleotide sequences in the sample specify the same CDR3. This sequence joins TRBV29-1 and TRBJ2-3, with 8 positions matching TRBD2. Germline lookup yields CDR1 SQVTM and CDR2 ANQGSEA. V lost 1 base, J lost 0 bases, and 6 bases stayed unmatched. CDR3 length equals 16 residues. In DNA, the CDR3 is TGCAGCGTTGAAGGTACTAGCGGAATAAGCACAGATACGCAGTATTTT. Its translation is CSVEGTSGISTDTQYF.

This clone is a singleton in its sample. In nucleotides, the CDR3 is TGTGCCAGCAGCTTAGTCGCGAGAGGGGCAGAGACCCAGTACTTC. Residues: CASSLVARGAETQYF. V is TRBV7-2 and J is TRBJ2-5; either TRBD1 or TRBD2 may supply D (5 bases each). The length of the CDR3 is 15 residues. CDR1 is SGHTA, CDR2 FQGNSA, per germline. Trimming took 1 base from V and 4 from J, leaving 13 bases between them.

In this sample, this clone turned up a few times. The chain is built from TRBV7-9 and TRBJ1-2, with TRBD1 matching over 10 bases. Unmatched junction bases numbered 8, after V lost 5 bases and J lost 5 bases. The CDR3 extends over 15 amino acids. Germline V CDR1 and CDR2: SEHNR, FQNEAQ (reference sequence). CDR3 sequence (DNA): TGTGCCAGCAGCCCCCCCCGGACAGGGGGATATGGCTACACCTTC. Translating gives CASSPPRTGGYGYTF.

This clone turned up a few times. V usage is TRBV5-4 and J usage is TRBJ2-5; D gene unclear. Germline values: CDR1 SGHNT, CDR2 YYREEE (reference sequence). Between the trimmed V and J ends, which lost 6 bases and 5 bases, there was a span of 14 bases. The CDR3 runs to 13 residues. The chain's CDR3 is CASTQDARETQYF. Here the CDR3 DNA reads TGTGCCAGCACCCAAGACGCACGGGAGACCCAGTACTTC.

This clone has a handful of counts. Other DNA sequences in this sample translate to the same CDR3. The J gene is TRBJ2-7, the V gene TRBV7-9; no definite D call. The CDR3 spans 11 residues. Germline assignment: CDR1 SEHNR and CDR2 FQNEAQ (reference sequence). V was shortened by 6 bases and J by 3 bases, with 6 bases between the two germline ends. DNA of the CDR3: TGTGCCAGCAGTTCGAACTACGAGCAGTACTTC. This translates into CASSSNYEQYF.

This chain connects TRBV6-6 to TRBJ2-5; perhaps TRBD1 as D (6 bases). Judging by the DNA end, TRBJ2-7 fits better; the J call may be wrong. The CDR3 has 13 amino acids. The germline V gene has CDR1 MNHNY and CDR2 SVGAGI (reference sequence). This CDR3 reads CASSYTGPYEQYF. The CDR3 DNA sequence: TGTGCCAGCAGTTATACAGGGCCCTACGAGCAGTACTTC.

The chain recombines TRBV5-1 with TRBJ2-5, with a tentative D call TRBD1 (5 bases). The germline V gene has CDR1 SGHRS and CDR2 YFSETQ. The CDR3 extends over 13 amino acids. The germline V and J ends were trimmed by 2 bases and 9 bases, with 14 bases remaining between them. The CDR3 is CASSLGQGRPQYF. The CDR3 DNA sequence: TGCGCCAGCAGCTTAGGGCAGGGTCGTCCCCAGTACTTC.

V and J are TRBV7-3 and TRBJ2-1, with D possibly being TRBD2 (6 bases). The V and J ends lost 4 bases and 5 bases respectively, with 12 bases between them. Per germline, CDR1 SGHTA and CDR2 FQGTGA. The CDR3 sequence is 14 residues long. For the CDR3, the DNA is TGTGCCAGCAGCTCGAAGCGGGCTAACAATGAGCAGTTCTTC. This gives the protein CASSSKRANNEQFF.

This rearrangement joins TRBV28 to TRBJ2-2, with TRBD2 matching over 10 bases. This CDR3 contains 20 residues. J gave up 7 bases and V 5 bases, and 22 bases lay outside the gene matches. Germline assignment: CDR1 MDHEN and CDR2 SYDVKM. CDR3 DNA: TGTGCCAGCAGTCGCCGGGTGGGGCTAGCGGGAGATAAGGGTCGCGGGGAGCTGTTTTTT. It encodes CASSRRVGLAGDKGRGELFF.

V usage is TRBV15 and J usage is TRBJ2-1; no firm D call. Per the germline V gene, CDR1 is LNHNV and CDR2 is YYDKDF (reference sequence). The CDR3 runs 13 residues. V was shortened by 0 bases and J by 9 bases, with 9 bases between the two germline ends. Written as DNA, the CDR3 is TGTGCCACCAGCAGAGATCAATGGGCTGAGCAGTTCTTC. Its protein product is CATSRDQWAEQFF. The full variable domain, completed using reference TRBV15 and TRBJ2-1, is DAMVIQNPRYQVTQFGKPVTLSCSQTLNHNVMYWYQQKSSQAPKLLFHYYDKDFNNEADTPDNFQSRRPNTSFCFLDIRSPGLGDTAMYLCATSRDQWAEQFFGPGTRLTVL.

The V gene is TRBV2, the J gene TRBJ2-2; D gene ambiguous. Germline V gene lookup returns CDR1 SNHLY and CDR2 FYNNEI. The CDR3 contains 13 residues. V was clipped by 1 base and J by 4 bases, with 4 bases between them. CDR3 region: CASSEVPTGELFF. The CDR3 DNA reads as TGTGCCAGCAGTGAAGTACCCACCGGGGAGCTGTTTTTT.

This clone appeared once. This rearrangement joins TRBV30 to TRBJ2-3, with 7 bases aligning to TRBD1. CDR3 length: 14 residues. V dropped 4 bases and J dropped 2; count of bases not matched to a gene: 6. Germline V gene lookup returns CDR1 GTSNPN and CDR2 SVGIG (reference sequence). This CDR3 is CAWNLGQHTDTQYF. DNA for the CDR3: TGTGCCTGGAACCTGGGACAGCACACAGATACGCAGTATTTT.

This clone has more than one count but fewer than ten. Just one base apart from a much larger clone, this may be a read error. Given the absence of the conserved phenylalanine or tryptophan at the CDR3 end, a read error is likely. The J gene is TRBJ2-6, the V gene TRBV27; D might be TRBD1 (5 bases). Per the germline V gene, CDR1 is MNHEY and CDR2 is SMNVEV (reference sequence). Trimming removed 8 bases at V and 8 bases at J, with 13 bases between. The CDR3 has 13 amino acids. CDR3 nucleotides: TGTGCCAGCTCCTACAGGCAGCCCAACGTCCTGACTCTC. The encoded protein is CASSYRQPNVLTL.

The CDR3 is CASSPVAGSYVEQYF. As DNA, the CDR3 is TGTGCCAGCAGCCCGGTGGCGGGGTCCTACGTGGAGCAGTACTTC. J is TRBJ2-5 and V is TRBV14; a possible D gene is TRBD2 (6 bases). Germline V gives CDR1 SGHDN, CDR2 FVKESK. The CDR3 is 15 amino acids. The V end was cut by 4 bases, the J end by 11 bases, with 23 bases between.

The rearrangement links TRBV18 to TRBJ2-3; 11 bases are shared with TRBD2. The CDR3 is 18 residues long. Trimming cost V 6 bases and J 9 bases; bases outside gene matches: 20. The germline V gene encodes CDR1 KGHSH and CDR2 LQKENI. The CDR3 here is CASSGTVGLAASGPTQYF. In DNA form, the CDR3 reads TGTGCCAGCTCGGGGACGGTGGGACTAGCGGCCTCAGGCCCCACGCAGTATTTT.

A single count supports this clone. This rearrangement joins TRBV4-2 to TRBJ2-1, with D unresolved. Germline V gene sequence: CDR1 LGHNA, CDR2 YNFKEQ. Between the trimmed V and J ends, which lost 6 bases and 9 bases, there was a span of 12 bases. CDR3 length: 12 residues. The CDR3 loop is CASSIGLGEQFF. DNA of the CDR3: TGTGCCAGCAGTATCGGTCTGGGTGAGCAGTTCTTC.